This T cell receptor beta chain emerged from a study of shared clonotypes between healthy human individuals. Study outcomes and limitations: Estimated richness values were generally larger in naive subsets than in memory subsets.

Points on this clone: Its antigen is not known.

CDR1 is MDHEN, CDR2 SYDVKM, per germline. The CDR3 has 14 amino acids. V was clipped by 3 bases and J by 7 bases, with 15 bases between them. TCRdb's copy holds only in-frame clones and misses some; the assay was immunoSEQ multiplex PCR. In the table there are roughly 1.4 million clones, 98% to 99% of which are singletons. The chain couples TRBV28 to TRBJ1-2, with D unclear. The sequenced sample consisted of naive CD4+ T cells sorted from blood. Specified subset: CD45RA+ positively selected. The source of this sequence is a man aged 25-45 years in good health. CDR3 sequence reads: CASSFQASLSGYTF. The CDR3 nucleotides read TGTGCCAGCAGTTTCCAGGCAAGTTTGAGTGGCTACACCTTC.